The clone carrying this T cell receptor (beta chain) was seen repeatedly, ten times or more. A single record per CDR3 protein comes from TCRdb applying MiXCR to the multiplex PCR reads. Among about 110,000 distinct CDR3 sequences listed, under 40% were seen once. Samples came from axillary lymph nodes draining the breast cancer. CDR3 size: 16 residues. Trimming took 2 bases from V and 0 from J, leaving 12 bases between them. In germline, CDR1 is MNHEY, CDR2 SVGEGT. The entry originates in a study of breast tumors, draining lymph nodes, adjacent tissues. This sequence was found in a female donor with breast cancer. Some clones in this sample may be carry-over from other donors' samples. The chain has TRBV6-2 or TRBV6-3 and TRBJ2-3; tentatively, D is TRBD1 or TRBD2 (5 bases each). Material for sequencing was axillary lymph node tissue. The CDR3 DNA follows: TGTGCCAGCAGTTACGTGGATTGGGGGAGCACAGATACGCAGTATTTT. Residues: CASSYVDWGSTDTQYF.